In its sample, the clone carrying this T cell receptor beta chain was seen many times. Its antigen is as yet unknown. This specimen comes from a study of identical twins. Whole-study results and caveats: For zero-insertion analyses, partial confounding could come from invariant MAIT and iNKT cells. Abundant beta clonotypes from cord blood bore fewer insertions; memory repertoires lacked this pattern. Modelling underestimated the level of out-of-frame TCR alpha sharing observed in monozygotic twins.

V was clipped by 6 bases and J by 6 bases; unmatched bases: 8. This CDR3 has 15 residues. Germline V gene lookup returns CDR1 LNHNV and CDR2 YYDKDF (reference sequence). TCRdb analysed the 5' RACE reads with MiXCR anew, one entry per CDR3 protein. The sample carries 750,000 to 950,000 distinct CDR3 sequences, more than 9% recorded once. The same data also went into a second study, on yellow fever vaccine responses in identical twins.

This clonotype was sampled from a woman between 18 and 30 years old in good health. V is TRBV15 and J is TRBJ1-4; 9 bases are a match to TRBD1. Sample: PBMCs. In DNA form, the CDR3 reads TGTGCCACCAGTGGGTCGGGACAGGGTTATGAAAAACTGTTTTTT. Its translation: CATSGSGQGYEKLFF. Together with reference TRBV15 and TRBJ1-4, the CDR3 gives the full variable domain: DAMVIQNPRYQVTQFGKPVTLSCSQTLNHNVMYWYQQKSSQAPKLLFHYYDKDFNNEADTPDNFQSRRPNTSFCFLDIRSPGLGDTAMYLCATSGSGQGYEKLFFGSGTQLSVL.